This TCR beta chain was identified in a study of blood T cell repertoires in COVID-19. Looking at the study overall: Acute-phase and convalescent COVID-19 samples originated in the United States, Italy and Spain. Sources were T cells, B-cell-depleted T cells, or PBMCs; the material itself was cDNA or gDNA.

Germline V CDR1 and CDR2: SGHTA, FQGNSA. Trimming removed 5 bases at V and 5 bases at J, with 18 bases between. This CDR3 has 15 residues. Authors' data handling: Estimation of nucleated cell counts relied on the amplification of reference gene primers. Produced via immunoSEQ multiplex PCR; TCRdb's table is partial and in-frame only. D and trimming were read from the DNA, whereas the V and J calls and clone size are those reported in that table. The table includes under 250,000 clones, roughly four fifths detected once. This TCR derives from a woman aged 55-70 years with acute or convalescent COVID-19. V and J are TRBV7-2 and TRBJ1-2; D unresolved. Material for sequencing was peripheral blood. This CDR3 is CASSPRTGVQYGYTF. As DNA, the CDR3 is TGTGCCAGCAGCCCCCGGACCGGGGTTCAATATGGCTACACCTTC.